A selection of T cell receptor beta chains follows, all from one sample in a study of T cell repertoires in cytomegalovirus infection. TCRdb analysed the reads with MiXCR anew, one entry per CDR3 protein. The table shows some 600,000 distinct CDR3 sequences, with around 24% occurring only once. The sequencing input was CD8+ T cells from PBMCs. The receptors here all came from a human donor in good health (CMV status not recorded). Some clones in this sample may be carry-over from other donors' samples. CDR3s include the opening cysteine and the closing phenylalanine or tryptophan. D genes are given only for firm matches. Size is stated for part of the rows, as once, few or many counts, or as a class when the clone is expanded.

TRBJ1-1 | - | - | TRBV29-1 | 14 | CSVDVGAPNTEAFF | TGCAGCGTTGATGTAGGGGCACCGAACACTGAAGCTTTCTTT
TRBJ1-2 | - | - | TRBV2 | 14 | CAIRLKGLVYGYTF | TGTGCCATCAGGTTGAAGGGGCTGGTCTATGGCTACACCTTC
TRBJ1-2 | - | many | TRBV7-2 | 13 | CASSPTDIYGYTF | TGTGCCAGCAGCCCAACAGATATCTATGGCTACACCTTC
TRBJ2-5 | TRBD2 | few | TRBV5-1 | 15 | CASSLTSGGRETQYF | TGCGCCAGCAGCTTGACTAGCGGGGGTCGGGAGACCCAGTACTTC
TRBJ2-1 | - | many | TRBV7-8 | 16 | CASSLDGGTVYNEQFF | TGTGCCAGCAGCTTAGACGGCGGGACAGTCTACAATGAGCAGTTCTTC
TRBJ1-2 | - | - | TRBV20-1 | 9 | CSAIYGYTF | TGCAGTGCAATCTATGGCTACACCTTC
TRBJ2-5 | - | few | TRBV4-3 | 15 | CASSQDSAVQETQYF | TGCGCCAGCAGCCAAGATAGTGCGGTTCAAGAGACCCAGTACTTC
TRBJ2-1 | TRBD1 | many | TRBV28 | 20 | CASSPPIRWGQGLFGNEQFF | TGTGCCAGCAGTCCACCCATCCGTTGGGGACAGGGCTTATTTGGTAATGAGCAGTTCTTC
TRBJ2-6 | - | many | TRBV7-2 | 16 | CASSLNRGPGANVLTF | TGTGCCAGCAGCTTGAATAGGGGCCCTGGGGCCAACGTCCTGACTTTC
TRBJ1-4 | - | - | TRBV28 | 15 | CASSVGAARNEKLFF | TGTGCCAGCAGCGTCGGGGCAGCCCGTAATGAAAAACTGTTTTTT
TRBJ2-5 | - | few | TRBV12-3/TRBV12-4 | 15 | CASSSPRGVQETQYF | TGTGCCAGCAGTTCCCCCCGAGGGGTTCAGGAGACCCAGTACTTC
TRBJ2-3 | - | - | TRBV6-2/TRBV6-3 | 14 | CASSYWRLTDTQYF | TGTGCCAGCAGTTACTGGCGGCTCACAGATACGCAGTATTTT
TRBJ1-6 | - | - | TRBV20-1 | 17 | CSARSYRDDPSRSPLHF | TGCAGTGCTAGATCTTACCGGGACGATCCATCCAGGTCGCCCCTCCACTTT
TRBJ2-7 | TRBD2 | few | TRBV5-1 | 15 | CASSYGSGTTYEQYF | TGCGCCAGCAGCTATGGATCCGGGACTACTTACGAGCAGTACTTC
TRBJ1-2 | - | few | TRBV12-3/TRBV12-4 | 16 | CASRLNRAPSDYGYTF | TGTGCCAGCAGGTTGAACAGGGCCCCCTCGGACTATGGCTACACCTTC
TRBJ2-2 | - | - | TRBV29-1 | 15 | CRVHGAGASCWELFF | TGCAGGGTCCACGGTGCGGGGGCCTCTTGCTGGGAGCTGTTTTTT
TRBJ1-2 | TRBD1 | many | TRBV28 | 12 | CASSTTGSGYTF | TGTGCCAGCAGTACGACAGGGAGTGGCTACACCTTC
TRBJ1-2 | - | - | TRBV27 | 13 | CASSFGPVNGYTF | TGTGCCAGCAGTTTCGGCCCCGTGAATGGCTACACCTTC
TRBJ1-1 | - | few | TRBV14 | 16 | CASSFSNREMNTEAFF | TGTGCCAGCAGTTTCTCTAACAGGGAAATGAACACTGAAGCTTTCTTT
TRBJ1-6 | - | few | TRBV28 | 17 | CASSPGTPSSYNSPLHF | TGTGCCAGCAGTCCAGGGACACCGAGCTCCTATAATTCACCCCTCCACTTT
TRBJ2-3 | - | few | TRBV6-5 | 16 | CASSYSRTPLTDTQYF | TGTGCCAGCAGTTACTCGCGGACACCACTCACAGATACGCAGTATTTT
TRBJ1-5 | - | - | TRBV5-6 | 16 | CANSLEGGGYNQPQHF | TGTGCCAACAGCTTGGAGGGGGGCGGATACAATCAGCCCCAGCATTTT
TRBJ2-3 | TRBD2 | - | TRBV7-3 | 15 | CASRHLAGDTDTQYF | TGTGCCAGCAGACACCTAGCGGGGGACACAGATACGCAGTATTTT